A single sample is the source of the 27 T cell receptor beta chains below, sequenced in a study of CD8+ T cells in alopecia areata. Individuals with alopecia areata gave both lesional scalp punch biopsies and peripheral blood for collection. RNA, once extracted, was reverse transcribed into cDNA for use as the sequencing template. Repertoires were generated with immunoSEQ multiplex PCR, while TCRdb's copy carries only in-frame clones and drops some. Of about 11,000 clones in the sample, around 63% were seen once. Sequenced material: skin. The receptors shown here come from a human donor with alopecia areata.

This clone was detected a few times. This sequence joins TRBV5-4 and TRBJ2-6; weak D call: TRBD2 (5 bases). This CDR3 is 20 amino acids long. The V and J ends lost 2 bases and 0 bases respectively, with 21 bases between them. In germline, CDR1 is SGHNT, CDR2 YYREEE (reference sequence). CDR3 coding DNA: TGTGCCAGCAGCTTCAGTAGGCGGGCCCCCGACCTCTCTGGGGCCAACGTCCTGACTTTC. It encodes CASSFSRRAPDLSGANVLTF.

The CDR3 loop is CSVPSGRLLTQYF. The CDR3 nucleotides are TGCAGCGTCCCTTCGGGGAGGCTTTTGACCCAGTACTTC. The genes are TRBV29-1 and TRBJ2-5; D is possibly TRBD2 (6 bases). There are 13 residues in the CDR3. Deletions cut 6 bases from V and 7 bases from J, with 18 bases between. Germline CDR1 reads SQVTM; CDR2 reads ANQGSEA.

This chain uses TRBV10-2 with TRBJ1-1; D may be TRBD1 (5 bases). The CDR3 has 15 amino acids. Trimming shortened V by 8 bases and J by 1 base, and 17 bases separated the two germline ends. Germline CDR1 WSHSY, CDR2 SAAADI. The CDR3 DNA reads as TGCGCCAGCCGGGGGGGGAAAGAAAGGAACACTGAAGCTTTCTTT. Protein sequence: CASRGGKERNTEAFF.

With respect to this clone: The junction shows a germline mismatch at one end, possibly a read error. The chain links TRBV30 to TRBJ1-5; no clear D gene. This CDR3 is 13 amino acids long. Germline V lookup: CDR1 GTSNPN, CDR2 SVGIG (reference sequence). CDR3 loop: CAGRVGVNQPQHF. The CDR3 bases are TGTGCCGGGAGGGTGGGCGTAAATCAGCCCCAGCATTTT.

The V and J genes are TRBV5-1 and TRBJ2-5; 7 bases line up with TRBD1. V shed 1 base, J shed 5 bases, and the junction held 5 bases outside the gene matches. Germline V gives CDR1 SGHRS, CDR2 YFSETQ. There are 14 residues in the CDR3. CDR3 nucleotide sequence: TGCGCCAGCAGCTTGAGGGGGCGCGGGGAGACCCAGTACTTC. Its translation is CASSLRGRGETQYF.

The chain has TRBV4-1 and TRBJ2-3; 7 positions match TRBD2. The CDR3 extends over 18 amino acids. The germline gives CDR1 MGHRA, CDR2 YSYEKL. V shed 0 bases and J 2 bases; nucleotides not matched to a gene: 11. This chain's CDR3 is CASSQDDLLAYYTDTQYF. DNA for the CDR3: TGCGCCAGCAGCCAAGATGACTTACTAGCGTATTACACAGATACGCAGTATTTT.

The chain has TRBV2 and TRBJ2-2; D is tentatively TRBD1 or TRBD2 (5 bases each). V dropped 3 bases and J dropped 4 bases, with 12 bases sitting between them. CDR1 SNHLY and CDR2 FYNNEI come from the germline V gene. The length of the CDR3 is 15 residues. CDR3 residues: CASSDGRESTGELFF. DNA of the CDR3: TGTGCCAGCAGTGATGGCAGGGAGAGCACCGGGGAGCTGTTTTTT.

A single count supports this clone. The chain carries TRBV5-1 and TRBJ2-7; 12 bases line up with TRBD2. The CDR3 sequence is 15 residues long. Germline CDR1 reads SGHRS; CDR2 reads YFSETQ. V shed 0 bases and J 5 bases; nucleotides not matched to a gene: 3. The CDR3 DNA is TGCGCCAGCAGCTTGGGACTAGCGGGAGTAAACGAGCAGTACTTC. Amino acid sequence: CASSLGLAGVNEQYF.

This chain uses TRBV29-1 with TRBJ2-2; 10 bases are a match to TRBD2. Per the germline V gene, CDR1 is SQVTM and CDR2 is ANQGSEA. Germline trimming cut 7 bases from V and 10 bases from J; bases unmatched to any gene: 12. The CDR3 covers 14 residues. CDR3 residues: CSARSGGEVTELFF. The CDR3 region has the DNA TGCAGCGCCCGGAGCGGGGGGGAGGTTACGGAGCTGTTTTTT.

The chain couples TRBV7-2 to TRBJ2-2; D gene unclear. Germline V lookup: CDR1 SGHTA, CDR2 FQGNSA. The ends were cut back, 1 base at V and 4 bases at J, with 4 bases in the middle. The CDR3 covers 13 residues. The CDR3, as DNA: TGTGCCAGCAGCTTAGGACCCACCGGGGAGCTGTTTTTT. It encodes CASSLGPTGELFF.

In its sample, this clone was seen a few times. This chain connects TRBV5-6 to TRBJ1-2; D not resolved. CDR1 SGHDT and CDR2 YYEEEE come from the germline V gene. CDR3 length: 13 amino acids. V was pared by 4 bases and J by 5 bases, with 12 bases between. CDR3 protein: CASSRVGPYGYTF. The DNA for the CDR3 is TGTGCCAGCAGCCGCGTCGGGCCTTATGGCTACACCTTC.

The CDR3 sequence: CASSLGIVGQYF. The CDR3, as DNA: TGTGCCAGCAGCTTGGGGATTGTTGGGCAGTATTTT. The chain is built from TRBV7-2 and TRBJ2-3, with D hard to call. CDR1 SGHTA and CDR2 FQGNSA come from the germline V gene. V lost 3 bases to trimming and J lost 11 bases, with 12 bases between them. CDR3 length: 12 residues.

The gene calls are TRBV7-8 and TRBJ1-2; the D is unclear. The CDR3 has 12 amino acids. The germline V gene has CDR1 SGHVS and CDR2 FQNEAQ. The V gene lost 5 bases and the J gene lost 3 bases, with 7 bases spanning the gap. CDR3 residues: CASSDQYYGYTF. The CDR3 region has the DNA TGTGCCAGCAGCGACCAATACTATGGCTACACCTTC.

The chain uses TRBV28 and TRBJ1-5; perhaps TRBD1 as D (5 bases). The CDR3 length is 15 residues. Germline-derived CDR1 and CDR2 are MDHEN and SYDVKM. The V end lost 2 bases, the J end lost 7 bases, and 15 bases lay between the germline ends. Here the CDR3 DNA reads TGTGCCAGCAGTTTACAAGTGGGACCCTTACAGCCCCAGCATTTT. This gives the protein CASSLQVGPLQPQHF.

The V and J genes are TRBV6-5 and TRBJ2-7; a weak D match, TRBD1 (6 bases). This CDR3 is 15 amino acids long. V lost 5 bases to trimming and J lost 3 bases, with 17 bases between them. Germline lookup yields CDR1 MNHEY and CDR2 SVGAGI. CDR3 residues: CASSGYTGNGYEQYF. In DNA, the CDR3 is TGTGCCAGCAGTGGATATACAGGGAATGGCTACGAGCAGTACTTC.

This clone turned up a few times. The V call is TRBV19, the J call TRBJ2-7; either TRBD1 or TRBD2 may fit D (6 bases each). From germline, CDR1 is LNHDA and CDR2 SQIVND (reference sequence). Trimming shortened V by 1 base and J by 4 bases, and 17 bases separated the two germline ends. This CDR3 is built from 16 residues. The CDR3 DNA is TGTGCCAGTAGTATAGCCTTCGGGGGCGGATTGTACGAGCAGTACTTC. Protein sequence: CASSIAFGGGLYEQYF.

The V call is TRBV6-5, the J call TRBJ2-3; D call uncertain. Trimming pared 3 bases from V and 4 bases from J, leaving 5 bases between. There are 12 residues in the CDR3. Germline V gene sequence: CDR1 MNHEY, CDR2 SVGAGI. CDR3 residues: CASSYEADTQYF. In DNA, the CDR3 is TGTGCCAGCAGTTATGAGGCAGATACGCAGTATTTT.

The chain joins TRBV29-1 to TRBJ1-1; 10 nucleotides match TRBD1. The germline gives CDR1 SQVTM, CDR2 ANQGSEA. This CDR3 contains 15 residues. After removal of 1 base from V and 4 bases from J, the junction contained 6 bases not matched to a gene. The CDR3 here is CSVEGDRGIGTEAFF. DNA for the CDR3: TGCAGCGTTGAAGGGGACAGGGGAATTGGCACTGAAGCTTTCTTT.

This clone was recorded only once. This chain links TRBV6-5 with TRBJ2-2; no clear D. CDR1 and CDR2 from the germline V gene are MNHEY and SVGAGI. This CDR3 has 12 amino acids. Trimming removed 3 bases from V and 7 bases from J, with 6 bases in between. The CDR3 bases are TGTGCCAGCAGTTATTTTATCGGGGAGCTGTTTTTT. Translating gives CASSYFIGELFF.

This chain joins TRBV19 and TRBJ1-1, with a tentative D call TRBD1 (6 bases). The length of the CDR3 is 13 residues. Germline lookup yields CDR1 LNHDA and CDR2 SQIVND (reference sequence). Trimming cost V 9 bases and J 0 bases, with 11 bases left between them. The CDR3 DNA reads as TGTGCCAGCCAGGACAGATTGAACACTGAAGCTTTCTTT. It is translated as CASQDRLNTEAFF. Looking up the rest from reference TRBV19 and TRBJ1-1 gives the full variable domain: DGGITQSPKYLFRKEGQNVTLSCEQNLNHDAMYWYRQDPGQGLRLIYYSQIVNDFQKGDIAEGYSVSREKKESFPLTVTSAQKNPTAFYLCASQDRLNTEAFFGQGTRLTVV.

V gene TRBV4-1 combines with J gene TRBJ2-1, with 8 bases identical to TRBD2. This CDR3 is 17 amino acids long. With V trimmed by 1 base and J by 3 bases, 8 bases remained unmatched. Germline V gives CDR1 MGHRA, CDR2 YSYEKL. The DNA of the CDR3 is TGCGCCAGCAGCCAAGTGGATATGGGACTAGTCTACAATGAGCAGTTCTTC. Its protein product is CASSQVDMGLVYNEQFF.

This clone was picked up a small number of times. The rearrangement joins TRBV7-9 to TRBJ2-7; TRBD1 is a possible D gene (5 bases). This CDR3 region has 15 residues. Trimming took 5 bases from V and 2 from J, leaving 16 bases between them. Germline loops: CDR1 SEHNR, CDR2 FQNEAQ (reference sequence). CDR3 sequence reads: CASSEIQGLTYEQYF. DNA of the CDR3: TGTGCCAGCAGCGAGATCCAGGGTTTGACCTACGAGCAGTACTTC.

The chain joins TRBV7-6 to TRBJ1-6; 9 bases line up with TRBD1. From germline, CDR1 is SGHVS and CDR2 FNYEAQ. Trimming took 0 bases from V and 8 from J; bases not matched to a gene: 2. The CDR3 is 15 amino acids. CDR3 sequence reads: CASSLADRGDSPLHF. The CDR3 DNA reads as TGTGCCAGCAGCTTAGCGGACAGGGGAGATTCACCCCTCCACTTT.

This clone was seen only a few times. Other DNA sequences in this sample translate to the same CDR3. This chain uses TRBV7-8 with TRBJ1-1, with D unclear. This CDR3 is built from 13 residues. Germline V gene data show CDR1 as SGHVS and CDR2 as FQNEAQ. V lost 1 base, J lost 1 base, and 4 bases lay in between. CDR3 protein: CASSLGQNTEAFF. For the CDR3, the DNA is TGTGCCAGCAGCTTAGGGCAGAACACTGAAGCTTTCTTT. Supplemented by reference TRBV7-8 and TRBJ1-1, the full variable domain reads GAGVSQSPRYKVAKRGQDVALRCDPISGHVSLFWYQQALGQGPEFLTYFQNEAQLDKSGLPSDRFFAERPEGSVSTLKIQRTQQEDSAVYLCASSLGQNTEAFFGQGTRLTVV.

This clone was detected only a few times. This chain links TRBV6-5 with TRBJ2-7; D tentatively reads TRBD1 or TRBD2 (5 bases each). CDR3 length: 14 amino acids. V shed 2 bases and J shed 5 bases, with 13 bases lying between them. The germline V gene has CDR1 MNHEY and CDR2 SVGAGI. The CDR3 loop is CASSYTGLTNEQYF. Written as DNA, the CDR3 is TGTGCCAGCAGTTACACGGGGCTAACAAACGAGCAGTACTTC.

Within the sample, this clone is medium-sized. The same CDR3 also results from other DNA sequences found in this sample. The CDR3 region has the DNA TGTGCCAGCAGCCCAGGGACAGTCGGGGAGACCCAGTACTTC. The encoded protein is CASSPGTVGETQYF. This chain joins TRBV7-2 and TRBJ2-5, with 7 nucleotides matching TRBD1. J was trimmed by 5 bases and V by 5 bases; bases with no gene match: 8. From germline, CDR1 is SGHTA and CDR2 FQGNSA. This CDR3 has 14 residues.

The chain combines TRBV7-8 with TRBJ1-2; D unclear. Between the trimmed V and J ends, which lost 3 bases and 7 bases, there was a span of 12 bases. The CDR3 length is 13 residues. Germline V gives CDR1 SGHVS, CDR2 FQNEAQ. The CDR3 bases are TGTGCCAGCAGCTTCGGGCAGCCGTCTGGCTACACCTTC. Protein product: CASSFGQPSGYTF.